A selection of T cell receptor beta chains follows, all from one sample in a study of T-cell reconstitution after alpha-beta-depleted transplantation in children. TCRdb reanalysed the PCR reads using MiXCR and keeps one entry per CDR3 protein. This table holds 500,000 to 600,000 distinct CDR3 sequences, about a quarter found once. The input for sequencing was PBMCs, taken before TCRalphabeta/CD19-depleted stem cell transplant. These receptors came from a boy less than two years old with Wiskott-Aldrich syndrome, due to receive a stem cell transplant. The CDR3 runs from the conserved cysteine through the conserved F or W. A D gene is named only where the DNA matches it firmly. Clone size appears in some rows only: once, few, many, or a class for an expanded clone.

>few|TRBJ1-5|.|TRBV10-2
CASSVQLDQPQHF
TGCGCCAGCAGTGTCCAACTCGATCAGCCCCAGCATTTT
>.|TRBJ2-6|.|TRBV6-5
CASSYSTGTGANVLTF
TGTGCCAGCAGTTACTCGACGGGTACCGGGGCCAACGTCCTGACTTTC
>.|TRBJ1-4|.|TRBV20-1
CSAFREHEKLFF
TGCAGTGCATTCAGGGAGCATGAAAAACTGTTTTTT
>few|TRBJ2-7|TRBD1|TRBV12-3/TRBV12-4
CASRQDRADEQYF
TGTGCCAGCAGACAGGACAGGGCAGACGAGCAGTACTTC
>few|TRBJ2-1|TRBD1|TRBV5-1
CASSKTGTGGYSGYNEQFF
TGCGCCAGCAGCAAGACCGGGACAGGGGGTTATAGCGGGTACAATGAGCAGTTCTTC
>few|TRBJ2-1|TRBD2|TRBV12-3/TRBV12-4
CASSSGAAGDEQFF
TGTGCCAGCAGTTCTGGCGCAGCGGGAGATGAGCAGTTCTTC
>once|TRBJ2-5|.|TRBV15
CATSREVRDSETQYF
TGTGCCACCAGCAGAGAAGTGCGGGATTCGGAGACCCAGTACTTC
>few|TRBJ2-7|.|TRBV4-1
CASSQGVSSDPSLPYEQYF
TGCGCCAGCAGCCAAGGGGTTAGCTCGGATCCTTCTTTGCCCTACGAGCAGTACTTC
>.|TRBJ2-3|.|TRBV29-1
CSGFGRYTDTQYF
TGCAGCGGGTTCGGACGCTACACAGATACGCAGTATTTT
>few|TRBJ2-7|TRBD1|TRBV20-1
CSARDRTGGEQYF
TGCAGTGCTAGAGACCGGACAGGGGGCGAGCAGTACTTC
>.|TRBJ1-1|.|TRBV5-1
CASSFGPMNTEAFF
TGCGCCAGCAGCTTTGGACCGATGAACACTGAAGCTTTCTTT
>.|TRBJ2-7|.|TRBV7-2
CASSLGGTFSSYEQYF
TGTGCCAGCAGCTTAGGCGGGACTTTTAGCTCCTACGAGCAGTACTTC
>.|TRBJ2-7|.|TRBV20-1
CSAGPATGTYSYEQYF
TGCAGTGCTGGCCCCGCTACCGGGACTTATTCCTACGAGCAGTACTTC
>.|TRBJ1-3|.|TRBV10-3
CAISPPGRDAGNTIYF
TGTGCCATCAGTCCCCCGGGACGCGACGCTGGAAACACCATATATTTT
>few|TRBJ2-1|.|TRBV20-1
CSARRQPLGYNEQFF
TGCAGTGCTAGACGCCAGCCCTTAGGGTACAATGAGCAGTTCTTC
>.|TRBJ2-3|.|TRBV27
CASSLRGGDTQYF
TGTGCCAGCAGTTTAAGAGGAGGAGATACGCAGTATTTT
>.|TRBJ2-7|TRBD2|TRBV6-1
CASSGPLAGLYEQYF
TGTGCCAGCAGTGGTCCGCTAGCGGGGTTATACGAGCAGTACTTC
>many|TRBJ2-3|.|TRBV20-1
CSASALSTDTQYF
TGCAGTGCTAGTGCGCTTAGCACAGATACGCAGTATTTT
>.|TRBJ1-1|TRBD1|TRBV20-1
CSATIGQGNMNTEAFF
TGCAGTGCTACTATAGGACAGGGTAATATGAACACTGAAGCTTTCTTT
>.|TRBJ2-1|.|TRBV27
CASRLKGSGEQFF
TGTGCCAGCCGTTTGAAAGGGTCCGGTGAGCAGTTCTTC
>few|TRBJ1-5|.|TRBV20-1
CSAEDSNQPQHF
TGCAGTGCGGAGGACAGCAATCAGCCCCAGCATTTT
>few|TRBJ2-1|.|TRBV7-8
CASSVSSTQFF
TGTGCCAGCAGCGTGTCAAGTACCCAGTTCTTC
>few|TRBJ2-3|.|TRBV18
CASSPPGGRTDTQYF
TGTGCCAGCTCACCACCGGGGGGACGCACAGATACGCAGTATTTT
>.|TRBJ2-6|.|TRBV15
CATSLQGGGHGANVLTF
TGTGCCACCAGCCTCCAAGGAGGGGGGCATGGGGCCAACGTCCTGACTTTC
>many|TRBJ1-1|.|TRBV5-1
CASSFEDPRTAFF
TGCGCCAGCAGCTTTGAGGACCCCAGGACCGCTTTCTTT
>.|TRBJ2-1|TRBD1|TRBV5-1
CASSLGDRVINEQFF
TGCGCCAGCAGCTTGGGGGACAGGGTCATCAATGAGCAGTTCTTC
>.|TRBJ2-2|.|TRBV7-9
CASSLGGVLSGELFF
TGTGCCAGCAGCTTAGGAGGGGTTCTCTCCGGGGAGCTGTTTTTT
>.|TRBJ2-3|.|TRBV20-1
CSVPVPGLARDTQYF
TGCAGTGTCCCTGTCCCGGGACTGGCCCGGGATACGCAGTATTTT